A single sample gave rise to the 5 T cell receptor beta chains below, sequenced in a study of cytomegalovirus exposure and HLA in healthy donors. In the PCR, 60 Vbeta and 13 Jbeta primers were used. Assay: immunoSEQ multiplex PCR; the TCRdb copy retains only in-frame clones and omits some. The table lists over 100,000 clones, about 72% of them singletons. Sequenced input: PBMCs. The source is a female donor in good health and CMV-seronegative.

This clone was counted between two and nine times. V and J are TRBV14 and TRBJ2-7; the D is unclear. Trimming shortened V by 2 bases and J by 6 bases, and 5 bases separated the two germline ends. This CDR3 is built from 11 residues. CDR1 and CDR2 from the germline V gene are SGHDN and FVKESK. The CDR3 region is CASSQPSEQYF. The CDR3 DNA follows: TGTGCCAGCAGCCAACCATCCGAGCAGTACTTC.

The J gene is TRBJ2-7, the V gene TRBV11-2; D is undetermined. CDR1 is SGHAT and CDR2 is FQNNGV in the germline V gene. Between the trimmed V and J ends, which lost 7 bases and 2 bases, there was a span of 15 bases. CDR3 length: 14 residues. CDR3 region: CASTGLARPYEQYF. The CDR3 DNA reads TGTGCCAGCACCGGATTAGCCCGTCCCTACGAGCAGTACTTC.

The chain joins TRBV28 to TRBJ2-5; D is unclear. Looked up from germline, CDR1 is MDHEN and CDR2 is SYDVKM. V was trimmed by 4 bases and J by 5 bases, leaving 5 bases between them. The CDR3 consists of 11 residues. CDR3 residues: CASSSMETQYF. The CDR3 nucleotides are TGTGCCAGCAGTTCAATGGAGACCCAGTACTTC.

In DNA form, the CDR3 reads TGTGCCAGCAGCTCGACAGGGGGTTACGAGCAGTACTTC. Its translation: CASSSTGGYEQYF. The genes are TRBV7-3 and TRBJ2-5; 9 bases line up with TRBD1. The last part of the DNA fits TRBJ2-7 better; the J call may be wrong. The CDR3 contains 13 residues. Per the germline V gene, CDR1 is SGHTA and CDR2 is FQGTGA.

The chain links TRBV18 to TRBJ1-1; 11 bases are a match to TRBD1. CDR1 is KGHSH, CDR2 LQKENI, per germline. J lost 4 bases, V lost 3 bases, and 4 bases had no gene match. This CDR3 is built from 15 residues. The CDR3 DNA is TGTGCCAGCTCACCCGGACAGGGGGCAATCACTGAAGCTTTCTTT. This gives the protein CASSPGQGAITEAFF.